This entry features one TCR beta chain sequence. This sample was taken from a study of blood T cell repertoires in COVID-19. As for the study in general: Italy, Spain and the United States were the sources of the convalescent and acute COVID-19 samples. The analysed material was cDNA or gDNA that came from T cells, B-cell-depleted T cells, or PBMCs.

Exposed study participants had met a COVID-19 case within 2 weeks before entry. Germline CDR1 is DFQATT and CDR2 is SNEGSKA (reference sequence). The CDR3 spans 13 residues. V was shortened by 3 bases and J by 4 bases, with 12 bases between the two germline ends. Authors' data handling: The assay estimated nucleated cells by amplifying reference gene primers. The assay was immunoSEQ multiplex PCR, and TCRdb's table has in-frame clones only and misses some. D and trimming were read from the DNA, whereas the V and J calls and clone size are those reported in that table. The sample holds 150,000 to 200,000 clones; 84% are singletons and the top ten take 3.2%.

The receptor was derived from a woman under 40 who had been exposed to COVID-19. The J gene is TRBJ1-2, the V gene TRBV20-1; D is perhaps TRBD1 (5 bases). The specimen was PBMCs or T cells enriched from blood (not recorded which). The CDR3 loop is CSASLGQGYGYTF. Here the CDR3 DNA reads TGCAGTGCTAGTCTCGGGCAGGGCTATGGCTACACCTTC.